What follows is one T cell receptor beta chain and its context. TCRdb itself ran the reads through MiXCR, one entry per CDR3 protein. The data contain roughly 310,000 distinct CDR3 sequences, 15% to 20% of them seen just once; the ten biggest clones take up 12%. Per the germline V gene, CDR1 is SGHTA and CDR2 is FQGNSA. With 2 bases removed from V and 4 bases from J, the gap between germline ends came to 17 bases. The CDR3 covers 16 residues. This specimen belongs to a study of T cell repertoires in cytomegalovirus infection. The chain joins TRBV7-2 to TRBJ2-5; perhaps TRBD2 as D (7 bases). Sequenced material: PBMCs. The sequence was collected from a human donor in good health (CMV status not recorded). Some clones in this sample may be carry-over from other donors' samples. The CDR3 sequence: CASSLFSGGWGETQYF. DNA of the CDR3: TGTGCCAGCAGCTTATTCTCGGGGGGCTGGGGAGAGACCCAGTACTTC.